This T cell receptor beta chain was documented in a study of blood T cell repertoires in COVID-19. Study background: Collection of acute and convalescent COVID-19 samples took place in the United States, Italy and Spain. From T cells, B-cell-depleted T cells, or PBMCs came the material, which was cDNA or gDNA.

CDR1 SGHTA and CDR2 FQGNSA come from the germline V gene. V was clipped by 5 bases and J by 5 bases, with 19 bases between them. The CDR3 consists of 15 residues. Profiling relied on immunoSEQ multiplex PCR, and the TCRdb table lists in-frame clones only, not all of them. The sample comprises roughly 400,000 clones, roughly 89% of which are singletons, and 1.7% rests with the top ten. Those who participated ranged in age from roughly 18 to 100 years and resided in about two dozen US areas. The sequenced sample consisted of PBMCs or T cells enriched from blood (not recorded which). The rearrangement links TRBV7-2 to TRBJ2-7, with a tentative D call TRBD1 (7 bases). The clonotype originates from a woman in her 30s who had recovered from COVID-19. The CDR3 is CASSPAPRGEDEQYF. The DNA for the CDR3 is TGTGCCAGCAGCCCAGCTCCCAGGGGGGAGGACGAGCAGTACTTC.